This T cell receptor (beta chain) appears in the sequencing data of a study of shared clonotypes between healthy human individuals. Findings and limits, study-wide: Only blood was sampled, and tissue TCR repertoires likely differ from blood ones.

A word on this clone: Its antigen remains unidentified.

Healthy adults negative for HIV, lacking recent acute infections or vaccinations, served as donors. This CDR3 region has 12 residues. V lost 8 bases and J lost 3, with 10 bases in between. Germline V lookup: CDR1 MDHEN, CDR2 SYDVKM. The assay used deep level. Original analysis: ImmunoSEQ only sent back junction sequences with no quality scores, so filtering was done differently. Generated by immunoSEQ multiplex PCR, the TCRdb table keeps only in-frame clones and is missing some. D and trimming come from the DNA, and the V and J calls and clone size come from that table. This sample yields about 480,000 clones, of which nearly 80% are seen a single time; roughly an eighth belongs to the top ten.

The sequencing sample was made of PBMCs. The genes are TRBV28 and TRBJ1-1, with D perhaps matching TRBD1 (5 bases). The sequence derives from a woman between 35 and 50 years old in good health. Some clones in this sample may be carry-over from other donors' samples. The CDR3 is CASVDSHTEAFF. The CDR3 coding sequence is TGTGCCAGCGTTGACAGCCACACTGAAGCTTTCTTT.